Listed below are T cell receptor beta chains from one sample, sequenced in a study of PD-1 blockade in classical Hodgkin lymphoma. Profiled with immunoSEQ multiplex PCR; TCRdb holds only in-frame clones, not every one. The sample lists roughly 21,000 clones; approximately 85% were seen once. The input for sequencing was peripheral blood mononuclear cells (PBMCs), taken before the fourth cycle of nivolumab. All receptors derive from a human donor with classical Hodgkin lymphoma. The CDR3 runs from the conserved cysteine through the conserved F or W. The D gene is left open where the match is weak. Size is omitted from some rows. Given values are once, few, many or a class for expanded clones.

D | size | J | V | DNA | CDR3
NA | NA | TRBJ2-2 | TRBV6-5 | TGTGCCACCCGGACCGAGAACACCGGGGAGCTGTTTTTT | CATRTENTGELFF
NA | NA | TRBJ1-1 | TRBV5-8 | TGTGCCAGCAGCTTGGCTTGGCGGGGGGGAAACACTGAAGCTTTCTTT | CASSLAWRGGNTEAFF
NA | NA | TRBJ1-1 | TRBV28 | TGTGCCAGCAGTTTCGGGCAGGGAGGACGTACTGAAGCTTTCTTT | CASSFGQGGRTEAFF
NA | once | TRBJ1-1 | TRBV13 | TGTGCCAGCAGCTTAGGCCGGGAGGGATGGACTGAAGCTTTCTTT | CASSLGREGWTEAFF
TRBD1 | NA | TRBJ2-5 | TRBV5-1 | TGCGCCAGCAGCTTGGGGGACAGGGGCCAAGAGACCCAGTACTTC | CASSLGDRGQETQYF
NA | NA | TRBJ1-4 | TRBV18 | TGTGCCAGCTCACCGGGGGGGACTAATGAAAAACTGTTTTTT | CASSPGGTNEKLFF
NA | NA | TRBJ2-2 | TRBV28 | TGTGCCAGCAGCAATAGGAAGAGAGCCGGGGAGCTGTTTTTT | CASSNRKRAGELFF
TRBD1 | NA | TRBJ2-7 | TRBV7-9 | TGTGCCAGCAGCTTAGTTGGGACAGCCTACGAGCAGTACTTC | CASSLVGTAYEQYF
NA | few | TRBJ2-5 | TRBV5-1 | TGCGCCAGCAGTGGGGTAGCCAAAGAGACCCAGTACTTC | CASSGVAKETQYF
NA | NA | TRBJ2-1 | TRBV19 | TGTGCCAGTAGTATATTAAATTCCTACAATGAGCAGTTCTTC | CASSILNSYNEQFF
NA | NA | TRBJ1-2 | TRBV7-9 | TGTGCCAGCAGCTCCCCCGGGACACCAGATGGCTACACCTTC | CASSSPGTPDGYTF
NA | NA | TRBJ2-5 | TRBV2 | TGTGCCAGCAGCGGCGACAACCAAGAGACCCAGTACTTC | CASSGDNQETQYF
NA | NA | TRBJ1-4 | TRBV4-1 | TGCGCCAGCAGCCCCGCGGGGAGCGCCACTTATGAAAAACTGTTTTTT | CASSPAGSATYEKLFF
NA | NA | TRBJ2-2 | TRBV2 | TGTGCCAGCAGTGAAGTCCAGATGGTCACCGGGGAGCTGTTTTTT | CASSEVQMVTGELFF
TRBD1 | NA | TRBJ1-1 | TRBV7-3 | TGTGCCAGCTCCACGGACAGGCGTGGGGAAGCTTTCTTT | CASSTDRRGEAFF
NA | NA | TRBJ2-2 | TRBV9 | TGTGCCAGCAGCGTAGGAAAGGAGGGCGGGGAGCTGTTTTTT | CASSVGKEGGELFF
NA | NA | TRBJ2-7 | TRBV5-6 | TGTGCCAGCAGCTTGTACCCAGGGGAAAACGAGCAGTACTTC | CASSLYPGENEQYF
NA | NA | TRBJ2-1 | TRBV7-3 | TGTGCCAGCAGCTTAACGGCGGGATTGATCAATGAGCAGTTCTTC | CASSLTAGLINEQFF
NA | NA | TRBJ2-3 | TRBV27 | TGTGCCAGCAGACGGGACCCAAACACAGATACGCAGTATTTT | CASRRDPNTDTQYF
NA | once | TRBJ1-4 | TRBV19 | TGTGCCAGTAGTAGCCAGGGAGCAACTAATGAAAAACTGTTTTTT | CASSSQGATNEKLFF
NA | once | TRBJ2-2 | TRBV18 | TGTGCCAGCTCACGTAACACCGGGGAGCTGTTTTTT | CASSRNTGELFF
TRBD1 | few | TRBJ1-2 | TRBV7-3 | TGTGCCAGCAGCTTGGGGACAGGGGTTAGCTATGGCTACACCTTC | CASSLGTGVSYGYTF
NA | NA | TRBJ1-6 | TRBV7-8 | TGTGCCAGCAGCTTAGATCCCCTCGGCGGTAATTCACCCCTCCACTTT | CASSLDPLGGNSPLHF
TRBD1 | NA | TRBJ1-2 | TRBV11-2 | TGTGCCAGCAGCTTGTTGGCAGGGGGTGGCTATGGCTACACCTTC | CASSLLAGGGYGYTF
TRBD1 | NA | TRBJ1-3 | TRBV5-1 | TGCGCCAGCAGCAATGAGGGGGCTTCTGGAAACACCATATATTTT | CASSNEGASGNTIYF
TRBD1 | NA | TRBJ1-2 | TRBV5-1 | TGCGCCAGCAGCTTGGCCGGCCAGGGGGCGGATGGCTACACCTTC | CASSLAGQGADGYTF
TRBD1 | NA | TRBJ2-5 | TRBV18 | TGTGCCAGCTCCACAGGGGCTCAAGAGACCCAGTACTTC | CASSTGAQETQYF
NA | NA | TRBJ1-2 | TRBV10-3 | TGTGCCATCAGTGAGTCTTGGGAAAGGTCACTGGACTTCTACACCTTC | CAISESWERSLDFYTF
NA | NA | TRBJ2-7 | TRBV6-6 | TGTGCCAGCAGTTGGGGGTCGTTCTACGAGCAGTACTTC | CASSWGSFYEQYF
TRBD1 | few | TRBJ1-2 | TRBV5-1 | TGCGCCAGCAGCTTGAATGGACAGGGGGTTTGGGGCTACACCTTC | CASSLNGQGVWGYTF
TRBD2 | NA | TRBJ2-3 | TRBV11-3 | TGTGCCAGCAGCTTATTTGGCGGGGGAGGAGATACGCAGTATTTT | CASSLFGGGGDTQYF
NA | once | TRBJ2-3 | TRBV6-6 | TGTGCCAGCAGCTGGGACTCTGGGACGCAGTATTTT | CASSWDSGTQYF
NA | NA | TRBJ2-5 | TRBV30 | TGTGCCTGGAGCCAAGGGATCAGGGAAGAGACCCAGTACTTC | CAWSQGIREETQYF
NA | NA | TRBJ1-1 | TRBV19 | TGTGCCAGTAGTAGACAGGTTAACACTGAAGCTTTCTTT | CASSRQVNTEAFF
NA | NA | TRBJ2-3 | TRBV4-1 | TGCGCCAGCAGCCAGGGGGGCGATACGCAGTATTTT | CASSQGGDTQYF
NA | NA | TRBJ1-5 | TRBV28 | TGTGCCAGCAGTTTGGGGGTAGATCAGCCCCAGCATTTT | CASSLGVDQPQHF